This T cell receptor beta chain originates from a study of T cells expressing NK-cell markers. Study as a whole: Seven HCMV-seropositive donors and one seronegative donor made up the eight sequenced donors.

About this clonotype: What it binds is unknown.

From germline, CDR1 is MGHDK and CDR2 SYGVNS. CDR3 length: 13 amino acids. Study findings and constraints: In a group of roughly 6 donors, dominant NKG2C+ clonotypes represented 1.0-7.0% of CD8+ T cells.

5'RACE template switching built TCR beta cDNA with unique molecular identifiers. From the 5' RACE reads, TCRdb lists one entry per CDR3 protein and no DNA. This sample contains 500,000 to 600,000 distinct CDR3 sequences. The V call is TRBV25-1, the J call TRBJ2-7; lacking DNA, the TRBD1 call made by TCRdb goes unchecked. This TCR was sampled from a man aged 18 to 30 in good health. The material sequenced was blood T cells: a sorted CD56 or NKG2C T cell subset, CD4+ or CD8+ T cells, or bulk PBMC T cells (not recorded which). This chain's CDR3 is CASSVTGRSEQYF.